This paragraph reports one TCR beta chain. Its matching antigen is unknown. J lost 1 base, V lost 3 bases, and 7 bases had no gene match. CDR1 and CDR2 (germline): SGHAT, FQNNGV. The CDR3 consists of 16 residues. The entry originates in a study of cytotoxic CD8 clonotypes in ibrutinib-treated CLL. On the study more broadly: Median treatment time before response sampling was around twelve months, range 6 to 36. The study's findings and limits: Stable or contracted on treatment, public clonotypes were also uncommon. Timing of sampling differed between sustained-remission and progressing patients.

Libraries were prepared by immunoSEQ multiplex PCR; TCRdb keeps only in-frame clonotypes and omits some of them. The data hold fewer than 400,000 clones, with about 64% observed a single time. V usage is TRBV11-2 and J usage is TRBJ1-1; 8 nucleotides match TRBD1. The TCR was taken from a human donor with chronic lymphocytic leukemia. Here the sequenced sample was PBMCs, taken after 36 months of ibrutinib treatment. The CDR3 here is CASSFQGAIWNTEAFF. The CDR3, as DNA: TGTGCCAGCAGCTTTCAGGGGGCGATTTGGAACACTGAAGCTTTCTTT.